These T cell receptor beta chains were read from a single sample in a study of blood T cell repertoires in COVID-19. The data were produced by immunoSEQ multiplex PCR, yet TCRdb's version contains in-frame clones alone and is incomplete. Here the sample spans roughly 250,000 clones, around 85% being singletons. Input material: peripheral blood. Receptor source: a woman at least 80 years old with acute or convalescent COVID-19. Both conserved end residues are part of each CDR3. D genes are given only for firm matches.

d_gene	v_gene	j_gene	CDR3aa
NA	TRBV27	TRBJ1-1	CASSSGESNTEAFF
NA	TRBV11-2	TRBJ2-1	CASSLARNNEQFF
TRBD2	TRBV7-2	TRBJ2-3	CASSLGTSGTGEDTQYF
NA	TRBV3-1/TRBV3-2	TRBJ2-2	CASRANTGELFF
TRBD2	TRBV7-2	TRBJ2-3	CASSLESSGLGYTQYF
NA	TRBV9	TRBJ2-1	CASSAVGLREQFF
NA	TRBV18	TRBJ2-5	CASSLTGVQETQYF
TRBD1	TRBV24-1	TRBJ1-5	CATSDVTGGSQPQHF
TRBD1	TRBV2	TRBJ1-1	CASKGQGRTEAFF
TRBD1	TRBV28	TRBJ1-4	CASTGGQGEKLFF
TRBD2	TRBV4-1	TRBJ2-1	CASSQGLAGINEQFF
TRBD2	TRBV5-1	TRBJ2-1	CASSLAASGEREQFF
NA	TRBV5-1	TRBJ2-2	CASSLAAGGELFF
TRBD2	TRBV27	TRBJ2-1	CASSRLAGGNYEQFF
NA	TRBV18	TRBJ2-3	CASSPTGSTDTQYF
TRBD1	TRBV29-1	TRBJ1-1	CSVPGRGQGAFF
NA	TRBV18	TRBJ1-1	CASSPGPGTEAFF
TRBD1	TRBV18	TRBJ1-3	CASSTGTAGNTIYF
NA	TRBV19	TRBJ1-1	CASSILWNTEAFF
NA	TRBV7-3	TRBJ2-7	CASSLDIYYEQYF
NA	TRBV3-1/TRBV3-2	TRBJ1-2	CASSHRDNYGYTF
TRBD1	TRBV3-1/TRBV3-2	TRBJ1-4	CASSPRGRTNEKLFF
NA	TRBV5-1	TRBJ1-2	CASSMDTNYGYTF
NA	TRBV2	TRBJ1-6	CASKTGSSYNSPLHF
NA	TRBV2	TRBJ2-7	CASRQQREAYEQYF
TRBD2	TRBV7-3	TRBJ2-7	CASSPPASGYEQYF
NA	TRBV15	TRBJ1-1	CATSRDEWRVGTEAFF
NA	TRBV7-3	TRBJ1-1	CASSPGHPNTEAFF
NA	TRBV6-5	TRBJ1-4	CASSYGGHKSEKLFF
TRBD1	TRBV7-9	TRBJ1-1	CASSPRQGLNTEAFF
TRBD2	TRBV14	TRBJ2-5	CASSASGGLQETQYF
NA	TRBV15	TRBJ1-6	CATSLGRAGNSPLHF
TRBD1	TRBV4-1	TRBJ1-5	CASSQEYRQGANNQPQHF
TRBD1	TRBV11-2	TRBJ1-1	CASSTVKQGPGPMNTEAFF
NA	TRBV7-2	TRBJ1-5	CASSFRGGNQPQHF
NA	TRBV4-1	TRBJ2-3	CASSQAPETDTQYF
NA	TRBV3-1/TRBV3-2	TRBJ2-1	CASSQDFGQEQFF
NA	TRBV6-5	TRBJ1-3	CASSWSGGRGNTIYF
NA	TRBV28	TRBJ1-5	CASRRSGGALQPQHF
NA	TRBV20-1	TRBJ1-6	CSASGGSGFNSPLHF
NA	TRBV30	TRBJ1-4	CAWQGGPNEKLFF
NA	TRBV7-3	TRBJ2-5	CASSQGHVGTQYF
TRBD1	TRBV19	TRBJ1-1	CASSPRTGVGTEAFF
NA	TRBV5-1	TRBJ2-3	CASSLVRGRVSDTQYF
TRBD1	TRBV27	TRBJ1-1	CASSQTGGDTEAFF
TRBD1	TRBV2	TRBJ2-2	CASIGTGNTGELFF
TRBD1	TRBV18	TRBJ1-2	CASSPSTDRGAYGYTF
TRBD1	TRBV5-4	TRBJ2-4	CASSSGTGDRYIQYF
NA	TRBV2	TRBJ1-4	CASRDSVNEKLFF
TRBD2	TRBV7-9	TRBJ2-5	CASSARGGQETQYF
TRBD1	TRBV5-4	TRBJ2-2	CASSPGGGQGIGELFF
TRBD1	TRBV3-1/TRBV3-2	TRBJ2-1	CASSQGSGGLDKFF
NA	TRBV4-2	TRBJ2-1	CASSQGTGSNYNEQFF
TRBD1	TRBV19	TRBJ1-5	CASTGDRVNQPQHF
TRBD2	TRBV4-2	TRBJ2-3	CASSLESGGRTDTQYF